What follows is one TCR beta chain and its context. Its antigen remains unknown. The CDR3 consists of 13 residues. The V end was cut by 2 bases, the J end by 14 bases, with 15 bases between. Germline V gene sequence: CDR1 SGHAT, CDR2 FQNNGV. Primers for the PCR totalled 60 Vbeta and 13 Jbeta. Assay used: immunoSEQ multiplex PCR; TCRdb lists only in-frame clones, some missing. The sample consists of about 200,000 clones, over 65% of them appearing once. This sample is drawn from a study of cytomegalovirus exposure and HLA in healthy donors. Study overall: Unique TCR beta sequences numbering about 100 million came from approximately 180 million T cells in an earlier analysis.

Notes on the study in general: In a later analysis, TCR beta V- and J-gene trimming was associated with a missense DCLRE1C variant. Within a later analysis, the majority of CMV-associated TCR beta chains appeared HLA-restricted. In an earlier analysis, about 87% or about 30%: the productive usage of most TCR beta V segments.

The sequenced material came from PBMCs. This receptor was identified in a woman between 25 and 40 years old in good health and CMV-seronegative. The chain carries TRBV11-2 and TRBJ1-4, with a weak D call TRBD1 (6 bases). DNA of the CDR3: TGTGCCAGCAGCTTAAGCAGGGAGGGGGGTCTGTTTTTT. This sequence encodes CASSLSREGGLFF.